A single T cell receptor beta chain is shown here with its context. This CDR3 contains 16 residues. J was trimmed by 7 bases and V by 3 bases; bases with no gene match: 8. CDR1 GTSNPN and CDR2 SVGIG come from the germline V gene (reference sequence). The data were taken from a study of radiotherapy plus CTLA-4 blockade in lung cancer. Patients with chemo-refractory metastatic non-small-cell lung cancer received focal radiation plus CTLA-4 blockade with ipilimumab. Clones were read by immunoSEQ multiplex PCR, and TCRdb kept only the in-frame ones, dropping some. Of 86,000 or so clones listed, around 78% are singletons.

The source material was peripheral blood, sampled from a patient treated with radiotherapy plus ipilimumab. V usage is TRBV30 and J usage is TRBJ2-1; TRBD2 aligns across 14 bases. The TCR originated in a human donor with non-small cell lung cancer who had a partial response to radiotherapy plus ipilimumab. Some clones in this sample may be carry-over from other donors' samples. CDR3 protein: CAWSMGTSGSRNEQFF. CDR3 sequence (DNA): TGTGCCTGGAGCATGGGGACTAGCGGGAGTAGAAATGAGCAGTTCTTC.